The 25 T cell receptor beta chains below come from one sample, sequenced in a study of radiotherapy plus CTLA-4 blockade in lung cancer (dated by TCRdb to the late 2010s). Library creation used the immunoSEQ multiplex PCR assay. As stored in TCRdb, this immuneACCESS dataset retains in-frame rearrangements with V and J assigned. A fraction of the clones does not appear; measured against another copy, unresolved V genes explain less than half of the discrepancy, and the remainder lacks a known reason. Within this sample are approximately 30,000 clones, with 70% to 75% of them counted one time only. Approximately 4.5% of the sample goes to the ten largest clones. Material: peripheral blood, obtained from a patient treated with radiotherapy plus ipilimumab. Source of these receptors: a human donor with non-small cell lung cancer whose response to radiotherapy plus ipilimumab could not be evaluated.

V usage is TRBV6-1 and J usage is TRBJ2-1; maybe TRBD1 (6 bases). The V end lost 8 bases, the J end lost 5 bases, and 10 bases lay between the germline ends. There are 12 residues in the CDR3. CDR1 and CDR2 from the germline V gene are MNHNS and SASEGT. The CDR3 loop is CASGGGDNEQFF. Written as DNA, the CDR3 is TGTGCCAGCGGTGGGGGCGACAATGAGCAGTTCTTC.

This clone came up once. V usage is TRBV5-1 and J usage is TRBJ2-1; 7 nucleotides match TRBD1. The trim removed 4 bases at V and 2 bases at J, leaving 6 bases unmatched. The CDR3 is made up of 15 amino acids. CDR1 is SGHRS, CDR2 YFSETQ, per germline. The CDR3 is CASSPRDSPYNEQFF. The CDR3 coding sequence is TGCGCCAGCAGCCCCCGGGACAGCCCCTACAATGAGCAGTTCTTC. The full variable domain, rest sourced from reference TRBV5-1 and TRBJ2-1, is KAGVTQTPRYLIKTRGQQVTLSCSPISGHRSVSWYQQTPGQGLQFLFEYFSETQRNKGNFPGRFSGRQFSNSRSEMNVSTLELGDSALYLCASSPRDSPYNEQFFGPGTRLTVL.

The V gene is TRBV6-5, the J gene TRBJ1-2; 7 nucleotides line up with TRBD1. CDR1 MNHEY and CDR2 SVGAGI come from the germline V gene. This CDR3 has 14 amino acids. V trimming: 8 bases; J trimming: 0 bases; junction bases outside the gene matches: 6. The DNA for the CDR3 is TGTGCCAGCCTCGGGACAGCAGCTAACTATGGCTACACCTTC. Translating gives CASLGTAANYGYTF.

In its sample, this clone ranks as large (0.1 to 1%). The chain uses TRBV5-8 and TRBJ2-1; 8 bases match TRBD2. Germline loops: CDR1 SGHTS, CDR2 YDEGEE. This CDR3 contains 15 residues. The trim removed 2 bases at V and 2 bases at J, leaving 3 bases unmatched. Written as DNA, the CDR3 is TGTGCCAGCAGCTTAGCGGGAGTGGCCTACAATGAGCAGTTCTTC. Its translation: CASSLAGVAYNEQFF.

J is TRBJ2-3 and V is TRBV7-3; 11 bases match TRBD2. The CDR3 runs 15 residues. V gave up 2 bases and J gave up 6 bases; unmatched junction bases: 4. CDR1 is SGHTA, CDR2 FQGTGA, per germline. CDR3 amino acids: CASSLEASGGDTQYF. The CDR3 DNA is TGTGCCAGCAGCTTAGAGGCTAGCGGGGGGGATACGCAGTATTTT.

The chain combines TRBV7-8 with TRBJ2-3; TRBD2 is a possible D gene (5 bases). The CDR3 runs to 16 residues. V was trimmed by 0 bases and J by 1 base, leaving 11 bases between them. Germline V lookup: CDR1 SGHVS, CDR2 FQNEAQ. The CDR3 is CASSLAIRSGTDTQYF. CDR3 coding DNA: TGTGCCAGCAGCTTAGCGATACGTAGCGGCACAGATACGCAGTATTTT.

The chain couples TRBV6-1 to TRBJ1-1; D not resolved. Germline V lookup: CDR1 MNHNS, CDR2 SASEGT. This CDR3 contains 14 residues. The ends were cut back, 5 bases at V and 5 bases at J, with 15 bases in the middle. CDR3: CASSSPFRRTEAFF. In nucleotides, the CDR3 is TGTGCCAGCAGTTCTCCTTTTCGGAGGACTGAAGCTTTCTTT.

A few counts support this clone. This chain connects TRBV6-1 to TRBJ1-5; TRBD1 matches 9 bases. V shed 6 bases, J shed 7 bases, and the junction held 7 bases outside the gene matches. Germline CDR1 reads MNHNS; CDR2 reads SASEGT. This CDR3 spans 14 amino acids. CDR3 nucleotides: TGTGCCAGCAGAAAACAGGGGGCCGGGCAGCCCCAGCATTTT. This encodes CASRKQGAGQPQHF.

This clone was counted a single time. The J gene is TRBJ2-1, the V gene TRBV7-9, with a weak D call TRBD1 (10 bases). Germline-derived CDR1 and CDR2 are SEHNR and FQNEAQ (reference sequence). The V end was cut by 5 bases, the J end by 8 bases, with 25 bases between. The CDR3 runs to 17 residues. The CDR3 DNA reads as TGTGCCAGCAGCCCAGGGACAGGGGCTAGCGGGATGGATGAGCAGTTCTTC. Encoded protein: CASSPGTGASGMDEQFF.

The chain uses TRBV27 and TRBJ2-7, with D tentatively TRBD2 (7 bases). The CDR3 consists of 15 residues. CDR1 is MNHEY and CDR2 is SMNVEV in the germline V gene (reference sequence). Trimming took 2 bases from V and 4 from J, leaving 15 bases between them. The CDR3: CASSLKGGPLYEQYF. The CDR3 DNA reads as TGTGCCAGCAGTTTAAAGGGGGGGCCACTTTACGAGCAGTACTTC.

This chain links TRBV19 with TRBJ1-2; maybe TRBD1 (5 bases). The CDR3 runs 18 residues. Germline V lookup: CDR1 LNHDA, CDR2 SQIVND (reference sequence). V was cut by 5 bases and J by 6 bases, with 28 bases left in between. CDR3 protein: CASSLSGNRDLRTNGYTF. As DNA, the CDR3 is TGTGCCAGTAGTCTTAGCGGAAACCGGGACCTGAGGACTAATGGCTACACCTTC. The full variable domain, rest sourced from reference TRBV19 and TRBJ1-2, is DGGITQSPKYLFRKEGQNVTLSCEQNLNHDAMYWYRQDPGQGLRLIYYSQIVNDFQKGDIAEGYSVSREKKESFPLTVTSAQKNPTAFYLCASSLSGNRDLRTNGYTFGSGTRLTVV.

The chain uses TRBV27 and TRBJ2-7, with 9 bases lining up with TRBD1. The CDR3 is made up of 14 amino acids. J lost 6 bases, V lost 5 bases, and 8 bases had no gene match. The V gene's germline CDR1 is MNHEY and CDR2 SMNVEV (reference sequence). The CDR3 here is CASSPRDRVSEQYF. In nucleotides, the CDR3 is TGTGCCAGCAGTCCCCGGGACAGGGTAAGCGAGCAGTACTTC.

Note on this clone: Here the CDR3 omits its conserved ending phenylalanine or tryptophan, so a read error is the likely source. J is TRBJ1-2 and V is TRBV5-1; D may be TRBD1 (6 bases). The germline CDR1 and CDR2 sequences are SGHRS and YFSETQ. V was clipped by 8 bases and J by 7 bases, with 18 bases between them. There are 13 residues in the CDR3. CDR3 sequence reads: CASSPRDTGGYTL. In DNA form, the CDR3 reads TGCGCCAGTAGCCCCCGGGACACTGGTGGCTACACCCTC.

The chain recombines TRBV5-1 with TRBJ2-7; 10 bases fit TRBD2. The germline CDR1 and CDR2 sequences are SGHRS and YFSETQ. The J segment lost 2 bases and the V segment lost 0 bases, leaving 5 bases of the junction unmatched. The CDR3 loop spans 16 amino acids. The CDR3 is CASSLGGLAFTYEQYF. In nucleotides, the CDR3 is TGCGCCAGCAGCTTGGGGGGACTAGCGTTTACCTACGAGCAGTACTTC.

In this sample, this clone turned up a few times. The rearrangement uses TRBV2 and TRBJ2-2, with a tentative D call TRBD2 (6 bases). The V and J ends lost 5 bases and 1 base respectively, with 11 bases between them. The CDR3 has 15 residues. The germline V gene encodes CDR1 SNHLY and CDR2 FYNNEI. The CDR3 loop is CASSKAGRNTGELFF. DNA for the CDR3: TGTGCCAGCAGTAAGGCGGGAAGGAACACCGGGGAGCTGTTTTTT. Full variable domain (remainder filled in from reference TRBV2 and TRBJ2-2): EPEVTQTPSHQVTQMGQEVILRCVPISNHLYFYWYRQILGQKVEFLVSFYNNEISEKSEIFDDQFSVERPDGSNFTLKIRSTKLEDSAMYFCASSKAGRNTGELFFGEGSRLTVL.

This clone was seen a handful of times. The chain has TRBV7-6 and TRBJ1-1; 7 positions match TRBD1. J gave up 5 bases and V 1 base, and 4 bases lay outside the gene matches. There are 14 residues in the CDR3. From germline, CDR1 is SGHVS and CDR2 FNYEAQ. DNA of the CDR3: TGTGCCAGCAGCTTAGTAACAGGGGCTACTGAAGCTTTCTTT. Translating it yields CASSLVTGATEAFF.

V and J are TRBV5-5 and TRBJ2-6, with D perhaps TRBD2 (6 bases). The V gene lost 0 bases and the J gene lost 13 bases, with 11 bases spanning the gap. The CDR3 is 13 residues long. Germline V CDR1 and CDR2: SGHKS, YYEKEE (reference sequence). CDR3 amino acids: CASSLAYSGVLTF. CDR3 in DNA: TGTGCCAGCAGCTTGGCCTACAGCGGGGTCCTGACTTTC.

The V call is TRBV27, the J call TRBJ1-5; TRBD1 might be the D (5 bases). The CDR3 sequence is 13 residues long. Germline V lookup: CDR1 MNHEY, CDR2 SMNVEV (reference sequence). V gave up 5 bases and J gave up 5 bases, with 10 bases separating them. The CDR3 DNA follows: TGTGCCAGCAGTCAAGACAGTTATCAGCCCCAGCATTTT. Its translation: CASSQDSYQPQHF.

This clone was detected only a few times. This chain joins TRBV5-4 and TRBJ2-6, with D tentatively TRBD1 (7 bases). CDR3 length: 15 residues. CDR1 is SGHNT, CDR2 YYREEE, per germline (reference sequence). The germline V and J ends were trimmed by 3 bases and 2 bases, with 9 bases remaining between them. Here the CDR3 DNA reads TGTGCCAGCAGCTGGAGGGGGCCTGGGGCCAACGTCCTGACTTTC. Translated, it gives CASSWRGPGANVLTF.

V gene TRBV6-5 combines with J gene TRBJ1-2, with D hard to call. Germline loops: CDR1 MNHEY, CDR2 SVGAGI. Trimming pared 0 bases from V and 1 base from J, leaving 12 bases between. The CDR3 has 16 residues. For the CDR3, the DNA is TGTGCCAGCAGTTACTCGTTTGGAGGGTATAACTATGGCTACACCTTC. It translates to CASSYSFGGYNYGYTF.

This chain links TRBV6-1 with TRBJ1-5, with unresolved D. Germline V gene sequence: CDR1 MNHNS, CDR2 SASEGT. This CDR3 region has 14 residues. V shed 2 bases and J shed 0 bases, with 5 bases lying between them. The CDR3 here is CASSEQASNQPQHF. The CDR3 DNA follows: TGTGCCAGCAGTGAACAGGCTAGCAATCAGCCCCAGCATTTT.

V usage is TRBV21-1 and J usage is TRBJ1-3; TRBD1 reflects the table's D call only, with no check against the DNA. TRBV21-1 is designated a pseudogene. The CDR3 has 18 amino acids. The CDR3 region has the DNA TGTGCCAGCAGCACAGACCCGGGACAGGGGGCGTTTGGAAACACCATATATTTT. Translation gives CASSTDPGQGAFGNTIYF.

The gene calls are TRBV29-1 and TRBJ2-1; TRBD2 aligns across 7 bases. The length of the CDR3 is 14 residues. Germline lookup yields CDR1 SQVTM and CDR2 ANQGSEA. The V gene end was trimmed by 3 bases and the J gene end by 7 bases; junction bases not matched to a gene: 9. This CDR3 reads CSVEVAGLKNEQFF. CDR3 sequence (DNA): TGCAGCGTTGAGGTAGCGGGTCTCAAGAATGAGCAGTTCTTC.

The chain's CDR3 is CASSRTGVRDIQYF. CDR3 bases: TGTGCCAGCAGCCGCACAGGGGTTCGGGACATTCAGTACTTC. J is TRBJ2-4 and V is TRBV28; TRBD1 matches at 7 bases. Germline lookup yields CDR1 MDHEN and CDR2 SYDVKM. This CDR3 region has 14 residues. V was clipped by 6 bases and J by 8 bases; unmatched bases: 10.

The chain carries TRBV9 and TRBJ2-1; 13 bases fit TRBD2. Germline trimming cut 1 base from V and 7 bases from J; bases unmatched to any gene: 5. Looked up from germline, CDR1 is SGDLS and CDR2 is YYNGEE. This CDR3 is 16 amino acids long. The CDR3 is CASSVPKTSGRNEQFF. DNA for the CDR3: TGTGCCAGCAGCGTACCCAAGACTAGCGGGAGGAATGAGCAGTTCTTC. The full variable domain, its missing parts supplied by reference TRBV9 and TRBJ2-1, is DSGVTQTPKHLITATGQRVTLRCSPRSGDLSVYWYQQSLDQGLQFLIQYYNGEERAKGNILERFSAQQFPDLHSELNLSSLELGDSALYFCASSVPKTSGRNEQFFGPGTRLTVL.